The sequence of this T cell receptor beta chain was determined in a study of T cells expressing NK-cell markers. Across the study: It was from sorted CD3+CD56+NKG2C+, CD3+CD56+NKG2C- and CD3+CD56-NKG2C+ T cells that TCR beta repertoires came. Most of the eight sequenced donors tested HCMV-seropositive; one tested seronegative. Study-wide results and limits: The CD3+CD56-NKG2C+ fraction of several donors was also led by these clonotypes.

This CDR3 spans 15 amino acids. The germline CDR1 and CDR2 sequences are SGHRS and YFSETQ. TCRdb reprocessed the 5' RACE reads, keeping one entry per CDR3 protein, no DNA. The sample features about 400,000 distinct CDR3 sequences, with approximately 11% in its top ten. To note about this clonotype: Its antigen is not known.

The specimen sequenced was blood T cells: a sorted CD56 or NKG2C T cell subset, CD4+ or CD8+ T cells, or bulk PBMC T cells (not recorded which). This receptor was identified in a woman in her forties or fifties in good health. The chain is built from TRBV5-1 and TRBJ2-5; absent DNA, TCRdb's TRBD1 call cannot be checked. The CDR3 reads CASSSGGTGSETQYF.